Presented here are 11 T cell receptor beta chains from one specimen sequenced in a study of cytomegalovirus exposure and HLA in healthy donors. PCR used 60 Vbeta primers and 13 Jbeta primers. The protocol was immunoSEQ multiplex PCR, while the TCRdb copy is restricted to in-frame clones and leaves out a portion. Of 150,000 to 200,000 clones listed, roughly 80% were seen once; the top ten hold 4.5% to 7.5%. Sequencing input: PBMCs. The receptors originated from a woman aged 30 to 39 in good health and CMV-seropositive.

As for this clone: A junction boundary mismatches the germline segment, possibly from a read error. The same CDR3 arises from other DNA sequences in this sample as well. The V and J genes are TRBV6-1 and TRBJ2-3; no clear D gene. The CDR3 spans 15 residues. Germline-derived CDR1 and CDR2 are MNHNS and SASEGT. The CDR3: CASSDTRSSTDTQYF. The CDR3 nucleotides are TGTGCCAGCAGTGATACGAGATCAAGCACGGATACGCAGTATTTT.

V is TRBV29-1 and J is TRBJ2-2; a possible D gene is TRBD1 (7 bases). CDR1 is SQVTM, CDR2 ANQGSEA, per germline. The CDR3 has 16 residues. Trimming shortened V by 2 bases and J by 1 base, and 14 bases separated the two germline ends. In DNA form, the CDR3 reads TGCAGCGTTGAATCTCGGGGGACAGAGAACACCGGGGAGCTGTTTTTT. Its protein product is CSVESRGTENTGELFF.

This clone was seen more than once but under ten times. This rearrangement joins TRBV6-5 to TRBJ2-3, with TRBD1 matching 9 bases. The V segment lost 4 bases and the J segment 3 bases; nucleotides outside the gene matches: 8. There are 16 residues in the CDR3. Germline V gene data show CDR1 as MNHEY and CDR2 as SVGAGI. DNA for the CDR3: TGTGCCAGCAGTTCCCAAGGACAGGGGATAACAGATACGCAGTATTTT. Amino acids: CASSSQGQGITDTQYF.

This clone has a handful of counts. The rearrangement links TRBV11-3 to TRBJ2-6; D perhaps matches TRBD1 (6 bases). V was trimmed by 1 base and J by 0 bases, leaving 7 bases between them. Per germline, CDR1 SGHNT and CDR2 YENEEA. This CDR3 has 16 residues. CDR3 in DNA: TGTGCCAGCAGCTTAGGAGGGGGCTCTGGGGCCAACGTCCTGACTTTC. This translates into CASSLGGGSGANVLTF.

This chain links TRBV9 with TRBJ1-2, with 8 bases aligning to TRBD1. The CDR3 loop spans 13 amino acids. V lost 4 bases and J lost 4; bases outside the gene matches: 3. Looked up from germline, CDR1 is SGDLS and CDR2 is YYNGEE. The CDR3 loop is CASSPDRAYGYTF. CDR3 nucleotide sequence: TGTGCCAGCAGCCCGGACAGGGCCTATGGCTACACCTTC.

The chain couples TRBV6-6 to TRBJ2-5; TRBD1 matches at 8 bases. Germline V gene sequence: CDR1 MNHNY, CDR2 SVGAGI (reference sequence). J gave up 7 bases and V 6 bases, and 16 bases lay outside the gene matches. The CDR3 runs 16 residues. The chain's CDR3 is CASSTAGTGGGGTQYF. The CDR3 nucleotides are TGTGCCAGCAGCACAGCCGGGACAGGCGGCGGAGGGACCCAGTACTTC.

The chain joins TRBV6-1 to TRBJ1-5; possibly TRBD1 for D (5 bases). Germline CDR1 reads MNHNS; CDR2 reads SASEGT. The CDR3 loop spans 14 amino acids. V was clipped by 6 bases and J by 1 base, with 10 bases between them. The CDR3 region has the DNA TGTGCCAGCAGGCAGGGTCTAAGCAATCAGCCCCAGCATTTT. It is translated as CASRQGLSNQPQHF.

This chain uses TRBV5-6 with TRBJ1-2; no clear D gene. Germline loops: CDR1 SGHDT, CDR2 YYEEEE. Between the trimmed V and J ends, which lost 0 bases and 2 bases, there was a span of 11 bases. This CDR3 contains 15 residues. The CDR3 region is CASSLVALSNYGYTF. CDR3 DNA: TGTGCCAGCAGCTTGGTGGCATTGTCAAACTATGGCTACACCTTC. Full variable domain (rest looked up from reference TRBV5-6 and TRBJ1-2): DAGVTQSPTHLIKTRGQQVTLRCSPKSGHDTVSWYQQALGQGPQFIFQYYEEEERQRGNFPDRFSGHQFPNYSSELNVNALLLGDSALYLCASSLVALSNYGYTFGSGTRLTVV.

This clone has a single count. V usage is TRBV18 and J usage is TRBJ2-2; possible D gene TRBD1, 5 bases. V was clipped by 6 bases and J by 5 bases, with 25 bases between them. The CDR3 is made up of 18 amino acids. The germline V gene has CDR1 KGHSH and CDR2 LQKENI. Written as DNA, the CDR3 is TGTGCCAGCTCCCGAACAGGAGCTGCTGGGATGTTGACCGGGGAGCTGTTTTTT. Translated, it gives CASSRTGAAGMLTGELFF.

V gene TRBV15 combines with J gene TRBJ2-5; D uncertain. V was pared by 5 bases and J by 2 bases, with 12 bases between. CDR1 is LNHNV and CDR2 is YYDKDF in the germline V gene (reference sequence). The CDR3 extends over 14 amino acids. This chain's CDR3 is CATSRQANQETQYF. CDR3 bases: TGTGCCACCAGCCGGCAGGCGAATCAAGAGACCCAGTACTTC.

This clone was counted between two and nine times. The rearrangement joins TRBV5-6 to TRBJ1-5, with 8 bases that match TRBD1. Germline CDR1 is SGHDT and CDR2 is YYEEEE. CDR3 length: 15 residues. V was pared by 1 base and J by 9 bases, with 9 bases of the junction left unmatched. The CDR3 here is CASSLWSGGTGPQHF. The CDR3 coding sequence is TGTGCCAGCAGCTTGTGGTCAGGGGGCACGGGGCCCCAGCATTTT.